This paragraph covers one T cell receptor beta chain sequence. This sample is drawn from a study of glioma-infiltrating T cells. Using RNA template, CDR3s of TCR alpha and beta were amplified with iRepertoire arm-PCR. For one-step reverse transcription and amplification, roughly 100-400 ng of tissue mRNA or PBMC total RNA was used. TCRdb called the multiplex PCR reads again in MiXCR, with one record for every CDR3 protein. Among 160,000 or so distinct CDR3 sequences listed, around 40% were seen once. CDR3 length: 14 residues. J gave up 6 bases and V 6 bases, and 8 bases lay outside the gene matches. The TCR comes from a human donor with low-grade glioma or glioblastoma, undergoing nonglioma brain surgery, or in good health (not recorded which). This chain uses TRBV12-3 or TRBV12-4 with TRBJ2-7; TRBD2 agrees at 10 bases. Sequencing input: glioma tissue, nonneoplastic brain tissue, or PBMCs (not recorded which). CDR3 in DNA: TGTGCCAGCAGCCCCTCCCTAGCGGGAGTCGAGCAGTACTTC. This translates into CASSPSLAGVEQYF.